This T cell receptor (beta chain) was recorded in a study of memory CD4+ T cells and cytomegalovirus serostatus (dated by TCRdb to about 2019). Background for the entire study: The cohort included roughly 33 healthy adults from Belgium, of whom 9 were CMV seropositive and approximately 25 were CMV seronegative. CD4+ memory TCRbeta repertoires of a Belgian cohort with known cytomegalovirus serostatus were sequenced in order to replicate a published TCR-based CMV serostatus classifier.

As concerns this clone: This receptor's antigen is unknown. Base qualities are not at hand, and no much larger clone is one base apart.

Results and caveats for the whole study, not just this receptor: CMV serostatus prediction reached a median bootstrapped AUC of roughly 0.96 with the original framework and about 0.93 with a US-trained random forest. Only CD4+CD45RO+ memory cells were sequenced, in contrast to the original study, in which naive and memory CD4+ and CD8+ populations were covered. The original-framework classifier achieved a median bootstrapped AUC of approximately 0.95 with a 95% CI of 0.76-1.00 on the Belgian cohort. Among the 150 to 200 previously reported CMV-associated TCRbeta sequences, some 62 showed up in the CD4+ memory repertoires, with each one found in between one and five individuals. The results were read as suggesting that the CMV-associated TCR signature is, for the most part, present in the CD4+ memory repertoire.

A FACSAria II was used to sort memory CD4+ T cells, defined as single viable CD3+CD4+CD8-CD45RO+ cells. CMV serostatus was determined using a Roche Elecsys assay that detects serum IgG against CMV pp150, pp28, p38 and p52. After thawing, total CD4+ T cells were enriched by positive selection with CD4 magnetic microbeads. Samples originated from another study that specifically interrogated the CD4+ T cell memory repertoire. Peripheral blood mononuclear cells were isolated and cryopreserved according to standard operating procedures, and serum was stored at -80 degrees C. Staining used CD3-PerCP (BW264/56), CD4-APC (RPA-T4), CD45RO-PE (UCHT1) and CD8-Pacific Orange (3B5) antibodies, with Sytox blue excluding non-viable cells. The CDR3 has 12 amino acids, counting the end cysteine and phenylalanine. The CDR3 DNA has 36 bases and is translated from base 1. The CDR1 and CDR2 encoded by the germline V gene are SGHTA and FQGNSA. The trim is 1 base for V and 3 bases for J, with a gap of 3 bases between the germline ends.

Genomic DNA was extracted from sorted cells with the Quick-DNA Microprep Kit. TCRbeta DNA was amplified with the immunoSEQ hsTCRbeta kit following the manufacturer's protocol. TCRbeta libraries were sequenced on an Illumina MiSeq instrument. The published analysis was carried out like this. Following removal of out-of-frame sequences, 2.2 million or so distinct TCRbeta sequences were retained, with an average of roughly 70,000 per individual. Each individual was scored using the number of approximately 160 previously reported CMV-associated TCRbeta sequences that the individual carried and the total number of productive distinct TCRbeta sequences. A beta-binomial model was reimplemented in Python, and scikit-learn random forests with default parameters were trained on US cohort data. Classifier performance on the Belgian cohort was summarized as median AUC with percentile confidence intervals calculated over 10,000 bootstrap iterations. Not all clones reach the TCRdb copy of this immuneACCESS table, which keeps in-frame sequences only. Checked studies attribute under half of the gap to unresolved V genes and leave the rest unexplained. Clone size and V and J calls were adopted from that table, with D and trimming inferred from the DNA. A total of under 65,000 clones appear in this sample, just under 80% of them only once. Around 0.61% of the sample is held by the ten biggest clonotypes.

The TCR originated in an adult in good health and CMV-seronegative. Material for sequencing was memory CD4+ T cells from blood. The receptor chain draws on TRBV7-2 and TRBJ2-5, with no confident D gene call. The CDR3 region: CASSLVKETQYF. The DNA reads TGTGCCAGCAGCTTAGTAAAAGAGACCCAGTACTTC.